This T cell receptor beta chain was obtained from a study of T cell repertoires in cytomegalovirus infection. TCRdb redid the calling of the reads with MiXCR, one entry per CDR3 protein. The table records approximately 630,000 distinct CDR3 sequences, 20% to 25% of them present only once. The table lists this clonotype with many counts. At one of its ends the junction is not consistent with the germline gene, which may arise from a read error. The germline V gene has CDR1 SGHRS and CDR2 YFSETQ. The CDR3 is 13 amino acids. Sequencing was carried out using CD8+ T cells from PBMCs. V gene TRBV5-1 combines with J gene TRBJ2-3; D uncertain. The sequence was obtained from a human donor in good health (CMV status not recorded). Some clones in this sample may be carry-over from other donors' samples. CDR3 in DNA: TGTGCCAGCAGCTTAGACCCGACAGATACGCAGTATTTT. Residues: CASSLDPTDTQYF.